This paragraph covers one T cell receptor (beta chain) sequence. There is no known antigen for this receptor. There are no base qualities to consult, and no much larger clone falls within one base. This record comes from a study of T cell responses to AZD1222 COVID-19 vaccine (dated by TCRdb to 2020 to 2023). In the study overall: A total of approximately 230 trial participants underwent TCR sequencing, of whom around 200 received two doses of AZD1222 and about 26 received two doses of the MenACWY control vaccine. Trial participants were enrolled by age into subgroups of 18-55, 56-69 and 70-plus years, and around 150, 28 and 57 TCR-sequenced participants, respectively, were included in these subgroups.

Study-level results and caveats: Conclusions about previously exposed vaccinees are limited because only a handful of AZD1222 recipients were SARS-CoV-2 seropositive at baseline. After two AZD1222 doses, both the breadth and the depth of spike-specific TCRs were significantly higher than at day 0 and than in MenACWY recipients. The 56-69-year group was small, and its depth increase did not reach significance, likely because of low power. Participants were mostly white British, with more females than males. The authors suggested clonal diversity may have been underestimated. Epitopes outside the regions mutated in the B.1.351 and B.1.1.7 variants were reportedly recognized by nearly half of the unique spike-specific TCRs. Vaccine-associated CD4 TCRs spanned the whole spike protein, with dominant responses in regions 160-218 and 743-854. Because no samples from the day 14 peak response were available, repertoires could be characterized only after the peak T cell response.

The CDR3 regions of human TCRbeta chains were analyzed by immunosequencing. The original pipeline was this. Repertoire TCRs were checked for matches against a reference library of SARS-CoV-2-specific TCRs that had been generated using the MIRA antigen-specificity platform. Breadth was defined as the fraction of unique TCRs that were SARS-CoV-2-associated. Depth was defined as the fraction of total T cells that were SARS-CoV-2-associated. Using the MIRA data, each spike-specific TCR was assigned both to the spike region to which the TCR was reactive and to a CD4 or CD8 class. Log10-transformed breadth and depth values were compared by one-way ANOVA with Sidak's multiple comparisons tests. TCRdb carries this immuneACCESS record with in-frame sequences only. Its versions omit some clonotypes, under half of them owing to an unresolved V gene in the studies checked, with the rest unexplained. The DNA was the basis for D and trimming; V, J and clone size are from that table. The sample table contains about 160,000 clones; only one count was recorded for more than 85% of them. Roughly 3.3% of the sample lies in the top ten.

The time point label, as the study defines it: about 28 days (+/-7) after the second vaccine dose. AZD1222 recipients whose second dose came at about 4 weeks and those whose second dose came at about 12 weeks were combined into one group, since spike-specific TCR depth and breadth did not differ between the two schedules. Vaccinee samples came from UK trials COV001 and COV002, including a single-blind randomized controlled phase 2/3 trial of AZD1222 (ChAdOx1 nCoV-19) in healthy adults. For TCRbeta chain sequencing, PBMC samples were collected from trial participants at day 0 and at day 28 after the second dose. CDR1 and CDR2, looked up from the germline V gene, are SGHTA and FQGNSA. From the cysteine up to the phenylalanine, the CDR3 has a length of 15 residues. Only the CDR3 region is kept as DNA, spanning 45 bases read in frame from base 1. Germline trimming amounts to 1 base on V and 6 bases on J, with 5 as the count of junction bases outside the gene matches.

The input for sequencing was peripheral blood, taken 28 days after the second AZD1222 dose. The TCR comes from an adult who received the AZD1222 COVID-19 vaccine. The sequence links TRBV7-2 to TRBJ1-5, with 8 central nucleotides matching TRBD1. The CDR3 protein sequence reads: CASSLVSGGFQPQHF. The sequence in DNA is TGTGCCAGCAGCTTAGTATCAGGGGGCTTTCAGCCCCAGCATTTT.